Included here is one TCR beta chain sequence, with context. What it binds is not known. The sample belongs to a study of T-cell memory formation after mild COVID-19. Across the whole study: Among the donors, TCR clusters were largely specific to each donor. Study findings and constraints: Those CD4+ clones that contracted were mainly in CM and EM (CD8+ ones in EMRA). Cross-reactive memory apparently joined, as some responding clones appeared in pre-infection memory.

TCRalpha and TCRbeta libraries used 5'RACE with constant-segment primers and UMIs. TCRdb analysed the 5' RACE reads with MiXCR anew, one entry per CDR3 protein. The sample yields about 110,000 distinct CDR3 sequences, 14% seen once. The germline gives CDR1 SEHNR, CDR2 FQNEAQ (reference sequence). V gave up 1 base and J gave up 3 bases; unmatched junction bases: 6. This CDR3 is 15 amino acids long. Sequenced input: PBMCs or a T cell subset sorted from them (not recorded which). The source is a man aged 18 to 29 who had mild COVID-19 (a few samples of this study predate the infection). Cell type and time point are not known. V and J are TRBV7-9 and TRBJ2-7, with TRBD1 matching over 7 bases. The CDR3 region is CASSLEERQGYEQYF. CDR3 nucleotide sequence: TGTGCCAGCAGCTTAGAGGAGCGACAGGGCTACGAGCAGTACTTC.